A single sample gave rise to the 5 T cell receptor beta chains below, sequenced in a study of CD4 T cell repertoires in COVID-19. Measured with immunoSEQ multiplex PCR; TCRdb has only the in-frame clones, and not every one. In the table there are tens of thousands of clones, roughly 87% of which are singletons. Sequencing was done directly on freshly isolated, uncultured memory T cells. The source was central memory CD4+ T cells from blood, collected before the COVID-19 pandemic. These receptors were collected from a human donor who had COVID-19.

The chain uses TRBV6-5 and TRBJ2-7; weak D call: TRBD1 (6 bases). In germline, CDR1 is MNHEY, CDR2 SVGAGI. CDR3 length equals 14 residues. Deletions cut 4 bases from V and 3 bases from J, with 13 bases between. CDR3 coding DNA: TGTGCCAGCAGTTTAAGCAGGGGTAACTACGAGCAGTACTTC. Its protein product is CASSLSRGNYEQYF.

This rearrangement joins TRBV2 to TRBJ2-5; D call uncertain. TRBJ2-7 explains the end of the DNA better; the J call may be wrong. The CDR3 loop spans 13 amino acids. Germline lookup yields CDR1 SNHLY and CDR2 FYNNEI. The CDR3 protein is CASSQDSSYEQYF. CDR3 in DNA: TGTGCCAGCAGCCAAGACTCAAGCTACGAGCAGTACTTC.

CDR3 sequence reads: CASSDRLGQPVEQYF. DNA for the CDR3: TGTGCCAGCAGCGACCGCCTGGGACAGCCGGTCGAGCAGTACTTC. The V call is TRBV2, the J call TRBJ2-7; 7 nucleotides match TRBD1. V trimming: 6 bases; J trimming: 6 bases; junction bases outside the gene matches: 14. Germline assignment: CDR1 SNHLY and CDR2 FYNNEI. CDR3 size: 15 residues.

This chain links TRBV19 with TRBJ2-7, with 9 bases aligning to TRBD2. J was trimmed by 6 bases and V by 5 bases; bases with no gene match: 5. Looked up from germline, CDR1 is LNHDA and CDR2 is SQIVND (reference sequence). CDR3 size: 13 residues. For the CDR3, the DNA is TGTGCCAGTAGTCCCAGCGGGAGGCTCGAGCAGTACTTC. It yields the protein CASSPSGRLEQYF.

This chain uses TRBV10-3 with TRBJ1-1; the D gene is possibly TRBD1 (6 bases). The V gene lost 5 bases and the J gene lost 3 bases, with 16 bases spanning the gap. Per the germline V gene, CDR1 is ENHRY and CDR2 is SYGVKD. CDR3 length: 15 residues. The CDR3 sequence: CAISLTGYVDTEAFF. In nucleotides, the CDR3 is TGTGCCATCAGTTTGACAGGTTATGTCGACACTGAAGCTTTCTTT.